Listed below are T cell receptor beta chains from one sample, sequenced in a study of cytomegalovirus exposure and HLA in healthy donors. The table came from immunoSEQ multiplex PCR; TCRdb's copy has only in-frame clones and leaves some out. The repertoire holds about 150,000 clones, with 70% to 85% as singletons. Material for sequencing was PBMCs. All receptors come from a man younger than 45 in good health and CMV-seronegative. CDR3s include the opening cysteine and the closing phenylalanine or tryptophan. Each record gives: V gene, J gene, clone size, D gene, CDR3 DNA, CDR3 protein. The D gene is left open where the match is weak. Rows may omit the clone size; those that give it use once, few, many or a size class.

V: TRBV10-3; J: TRBJ2-1; size: -; D: TRBD2; DNA: TGTGCCACCTATAGCGGGGGGGACAATGAGCAGTTCTTC; CDR3: CATYSGGDNEQFF
V: TRBV7-6; J: TRBJ2-1; size: -; D: -; DNA: TGTGCCAGCAGCTCCCCAGGTTCTACCAATGAGCAGTTCTTC; CDR3: CASSSPGSTNEQFF
V: TRBV6-6; J: TRBJ2-7; size: -; D: -; DNA: TGTGCCAGCAGGTATGGGACTCCGTACGAGCAGTACTTC; CDR3: CASRYGTPYEQYF
V: TRBV19; J: TRBJ2-1; size: few; D: TRBD1; DNA: TGTGCCAGTAGTATCAGTAGAAGGACAGGGTATGGCAATGAGCAGTTCTTC; CDR3: CASSISRRTGYGNEQFF
V: TRBV10-3; J: TRBJ2-3; size: -; D: TRBD2; DNA: TGTGCCATCAGTGGTATTAGCGGGGGGGATGATACGCAGTATTTT; CDR3: CAISGISGGDDTQYF
V: TRBV29-1; J: TRBJ2-1; size: -; D: -; DNA: TGCAGCGTTGACAGGGGAAGTAATGAGCAGTTCTTC; CDR3: CSVDRGSNEQFF
V: TRBV6-5; J: TRBJ1-2; size: few; D: TRBD1; DNA: TGTGCCAGCAGACCCCCTGGACAGGCGGGCTATGGCTACACCTTC; CDR3: CASRPPGQAGYGYTF
V: TRBV7-7; J: TRBJ2-1; size: -; D: TRBD2; DNA: TGTGCTAGCAGCTTAGCTCTAGCGGGGGGGCCCCATGAGCAGTTCTTC; CDR3: CASSLALAGGPHEQFF
V: TRBV2; J: TRBJ1-1; size: -; D: -; DNA: TGTGCCAGCAGTATAGGGGTGAACACTGAAGCTTTCTTT; CDR3: CASSIGVNTEAFF
V: TRBV9; J: TRBJ2-2; size: once; D: -; DNA: TGTGCCAGCAGCGCGTTTCAGGGGACCGGGGAGCTGTTTTTT; CDR3: CASSAFQGTGELFF
V: TRBV5-6; J: TRBJ1-6; size: -; D: TRBD1; DNA: TGTGCCAGCAGCGCAAACAGGGGCGTTAATTCACCCCTCCACTTT; CDR3: CASSANRGVNSPLHF
V: TRBV4-3; J: TRBJ1-1; size: -; D: TRBD1; DNA: TGCGCCAGCAGCCAAGATCCGGGACAGTGCTTCACTGAAGCTTTCTTT; CDR3: CASSQDPGQCFTEAFF
V: TRBV9; J: TRBJ1-5; size: -; D: -; DNA: TGTGCCAGTAGGGGCCCCCATCAGCCCCAGCATTTT; CDR3: CASRGPHQPQHF
V: TRBV7-2; J: TRBJ2-3; size: -; D: TRBD1; DNA: TGTGCCAGCAGCCCCGGACAGGGGAGGGGCACAGATACGCAGTATTTT; CDR3: CASSPGQGRGTDTQYF
V: TRBV15; J: TRBJ1-5; size: -; D: -; DNA: TGTGCCACCAGCAGAGATCGGGGGAATCAGCCCCAGCATTTT; CDR3: CATSRDRGNQPQHF
V: TRBV9; J: TRBJ2-1; size: few; D: TRBD1; DNA: TGTGCCAGCAGCGTAGAACAGGGGGTCAACAATGAGCAGTTCTTC; CDR3: CASSVEQGVNNEQFF
V: TRBV7-9; J: TRBJ2-5; size: -; D: TRBD2; DNA: TGTGCCAGCAGCCAAGCGGGGGTGGAGACCCAGTACTTC; CDR3: CASSQAGVETQYF
V: TRBV9; J: TRBJ1-1; size: -; D: -; DNA: TGTGCCAGCAGTGAGACAGCAAGCACTGAAGCTTTCTTT; CDR3: CASSETASTEAFF
V: TRBV6-4; J: TRBJ2-5; size: -; D: -; DNA: TGTGCCAGCAGTCCGGGGGTTTCAGAAGGAGAGACCCAGTACTTC; CDR3: CASSPGVSEGETQYF
V: TRBV7-2; J: TRBJ1-5; size: few; D: -; DNA: TGTGCCAGCAGCCCCTCTACCAATCAGCCCCAGCATTTT; CDR3: CASSPSTNQPQHF
V: TRBV19; J: TRBJ2-7; size: once; D: -; DNA: TGTGCCAGTCGACTACAGCAAAACTCGTACGAGCAGTACTTC; CDR3: CASRLQQNSYEQYF
V: TRBV10-3; J: TRBJ1-1; size: once; D: -; DNA: TGTGCCATCAGTGAGGGGTGGGGGGAGAGGGGTGAAGCTTTCTTT; CDR3: CAISEGWGERGEAFF
V: TRBV13; J: TRBJ2-2; size: -; D: TRBD1; DNA: TGTGCCAGCAGCTTCTTACGACCGGGACAGGGGCACGGGGAGCTGTTTTTT; CDR3: CASSFLRPGQGHGELFF
V: TRBV2; J: TRBJ2-6; size: -; D: TRBD1; DNA: TGTGCCAGCAGGCTGACAGGGGCGGGGGCCAACGTCCTGACTTTC; CDR3: CASRLTGAGANVLTF
V: TRBV7-6; J: TRBJ2-3; size: few; D: TRBD1; DNA: TGTGCCAGCAGCCCGGGACAGGGAAGGTCAGATACGCAGTATTTT; CDR3: CASSPGQGRSDTQYF
V: TRBV7-9; J: TRBJ2-7; size: -; D: -; DNA: TGTGCCAGCAGCTTAACCGCGAGGCACGAGCAGTACTTC; CDR3: CASSLTARHEQYF
V: TRBV28; J: TRBJ2-5; size: -; D: TRBD2; DNA: TGTGCCAGCAGTTTGGGACTAGCGGGGGGCCAAGAGACCCAGTACTTC; CDR3: CASSLGLAGGQETQYF
V: TRBV2; J: TRBJ2-2; size: -; D: -; DNA: TGTGCCAGCAGGGTGGGCCTTAACACCGGGGAGCTGTTTTTT; CDR3: CASRVGLNTGELFF
V: TRBV19; J: TRBJ1-1; size: -; D: -; DNA: TGTGCCAGTAGTATAACTCCGGGAGACACTGAAGCTTTCTTT; CDR3: CASSITPGDTEAFF
V: TRBV6-1; J: TRBJ2-7; size: -; D: TRBD1; DNA: TGTGCCAGCAGTGATCCGGGACAGGGGCACGAGCAGTACTTC; CDR3: CASSDPGQGHEQYF
V: TRBV6-1; J: TRBJ2-5; size: -; D: -; DNA: TGTGCCAGCAGTTGGGACAAACAACGTCAGGAGACCCAGTACTTC; CDR3: CASSWDKQRQETQYF
V: TRBV15; J: TRBJ2-7; size: -; D: TRBD2; DNA: TGTGCCACCAGCAGAGATCCTAGCGGGGGGGCCGACGAGCAGTACTTC; CDR3: CATSRDPSGGADEQYF
V: TRBV19; J: TRBJ1-6; size: -; D: -; DNA: TGTGCCAGTCGACCCGGGGACTCCCTGTTGTCACCCCTCCACTTT; CDR3: CASRPGDSLLSPLHF
V: TRBV27; J: TRBJ2-7; size: -; D: TRBD1; DNA: TGTGCCAGCAACTCTCAGGACAGGGGAGACTACGAGCAGTACTTC; CDR3: CASNSQDRGDYEQYF
V: TRBV29-1; J: TRBJ1-3; size: -; D: -; DNA: TGCAGCGTGATGGGAGGGAGCTCTGGAAACACCATATATTTT; CDR3: CSVMGGSSGNTIYF
V: TRBV13; J: TRBJ2-5; size: -; D: TRBD1; DNA: TGTGCCAGCAGCTCGAGACAGGGGGATGGGACCCAGTACTTC; CDR3: CASSSRQGDGTQYF
V: TRBV5-4; J: TRBJ2-7; size: few; D: -; DNA: TGTGCCAGCAGCTTTCCTCTCTCCTACGAGCAGTACTTC; CDR3: CASSFPLSYEQYF
V: TRBV7-2; J: TRBJ2-5; size: -; D: TRBD2; DNA: TGTGCCAGCAGTGCTAGCGGGGGAATCCAAGAGACCCAGTACTTC; CDR3: CASSASGGIQETQYF
V: TRBV28; J: TRBJ2-1; size: -; D: -; DNA: TGTGCCAGCAGCGCCGCCGGGACAACGTACCCGTACAATGAGCAGTTCTTC; CDR3: CASSAAGTTYPYNEQFF
V: TRBV9; J: TRBJ1-2; size: few; D: -; DNA: TGTGCCAGCAGCCCTGACGTGCGGGGCTATGGCTACACCTTC; CDR3: CASSPDVRGYGYTF
V: TRBV4-3; J: TRBJ2-3; size: few; D: -; DNA: TGCGCCAGCAGCCAGACAGGAGATACGCAGTATTTT; CDR3: CASSQTGDTQYF
V: TRBV6-4; J: TRBJ2-7; size: once; D: -; DNA: TGTGCCAGCAGCGCCTCCCTCGCCGGGGGTAGCTCCTACGAGCAGTACTTC; CDR3: CASSASLAGGSSYEQYF
V: TRBV4-2; J: TRBJ2-1; size: -; D: TRBD2; DNA: TGTGCCAGCAGCGAAGGGCTAGCGGGGGCCGCCTCCTACAATGAGCAGTTCTTC; CDR3: CASSEGLAGAASYNEQFF
V: TRBV27; J: TRBJ2-7; size: -; D: TRBD2; DNA: TGTGCCAGCAGTTTATTGCGGGGGGGCCGTTACGAGCAGTACTTC; CDR3: CASSLLRGGRYEQYF
V: TRBV6-1; J: TRBJ1-4; size: -; D: -; DNA: TGTGCCAGTACCCCGAGGGCAACTAATGAAAAACTGTTTTTT; CDR3: CASTPRATNEKLFF
V: TRBV7-9; J: TRBJ2-1; size: -; D: -; DNA: TGTGCCAGCAGCTTAAGGACTCTGGATGATGAGCAGTTCTTC; CDR3: CASSLRTLDDEQFF
V: TRBV6-5; J: TRBJ2-2; size: -; D: TRBD1; DNA: TGTGCCAGCAGTTACTCGACAGGGGGCACCGGGGAGCTGTTTTTT; CDR3: CASSYSTGGTGELFF
V: TRBV5-1; J: TRBJ1-1; size: -; D: -; DNA: TGCGCCAGCAGCTTGTTTGCGGGGGCGAACACTGAAGCTTTCTTT; CDR3: CASSLFAGANTEAFF
V: TRBV10-3; J: TRBJ2-3; size: few; D: -; DNA: TGTGCCATCAGCAGGGTTACAAAGCCTAGCACAGATACGCAGTATTTT; CDR3: CAISRVTKPSTDTQYF
V: TRBV9; J: TRBJ2-7; size: -; D: TRBD1; DNA: TGTGCCAGCAGCGTAGATGGGACAGGGCACAACGAGCAGTACTTC; CDR3: CASSVDGTGHNEQYF
V: TRBV6-1; J: TRBJ1-6; size: -; D: TRBD1; DNA: TGTGCCAGCAACCTCAGGGGGGAGGCTTCACCCCTCCACTTT; CDR3: CASNLRGEASPLHF